The clone carrying this T cell receptor (beta chain) was seen only a few times. This specimen belongs to a study of blood T cell repertoires in COVID-19. In the authors' workflow: Counts of nucleated cells, estimated from reference gene primer amplification, were obtained. Assay used: immunoSEQ multiplex PCR; TCRdb lists only in-frame clones, some missing. V and J calls and clone size are copied from that table; D and trimming were computed from the DNA. The sample yields 100,000 to 150,000 clones, about nine tenths seen once. The CDR3 totals 16 residues. V was clipped by 4 bases and J by 6 bases; unmatched bases: 8. Germline CDR1 reads SEHNR; CDR2 reads FQNEAQ (reference sequence).

The chain combines TRBV7-9 with TRBJ2-7, with 14 bases identical to TRBD2. Material for sequencing was peripheral blood. The TCR sequence derives from a human donor in a cohort sampled during active COVID-19. The CDR3 coding sequence is TGTGCCAGCAGCTCGCGGGGGACTAGCGGGAGAGGCGAGCAGTACTTC. Its translation is CASSSRGTSGRGEQYF.